This T cell receptor (beta chain) was recovered during a study of blood T cell repertoires in COVID-19 (dated by TCRdb to 2020 to 2021). Study-wide context: Samples from collaborators originated in the United States, Italy and Spain and spanned both the acute and convalescent phases of COVID-19. The prospective study material was composed of cDNA or gDNA derived from T cells, B-cell-depleted T cells, or PBMCs. The dataset comprised deeply sampled blood TCRbeta repertoires from subjects exposed to, actively infected with, or recovered from COVID-19. The repertoires were released in a freely available public database intended as a resource for research on the immune response to SARS-CoV-2. Samples came from the ongoing ImmuneRACE study (first 160 participants) plus 1,254 subjects from 6 global collaborators. The sample metadata nearly always contained a de-identified subject ID, COVID-19 status, age in years and sex. Where HLA class I and class II types were available, the types were taken from metadata supplied by the sample provider, not from assay-based typing. Study-wide conclusions, independent of this receptor: The amount of clinical and demographic metadata varied by source and participant and was provided uncurated.

The CDR3 runs 11 residues from the cysteine to the phenylalanine. The read is trimmed to its CDR3 DNA, 33 bases read in frame from base 1. The germline V gene (reference sequence) sets CDR1 to DFQATT and CDR2 to SNEGSKA. At the junction V is shortened by 4 bases and J by 3 bases, with 7 bases in between. The immunoSEQ Assay, a bias-controlled multiplex PCR, was used to amplify TCRbeta CDR3 regions from genomic DNA. The published analysis was carried out like this. Nucleated cell counts per sample were estimated from amplification of reference gene primers within the assay. To quantify the absolute abundance of each unique TCRbeta CDR3 rearrangement, sequence reads were collapsed and filtered. For each sample, productive Simpson clonality was calculated as the square root of Simpson's diversity index over productive rearrangements. The clones in this table, taken by TCRdb from immuneACCESS, are in-frame only. Not every clone is retained; where verified, under half of the shortfall comes from an unresolved V gene, and the cause of the rest is unknown. The V and J calls and clone size were taken over from that table, and D and trimming were inferred from the DNA. This sample is represented by some 55,000 clones; 77% of them were singletons. The ten largest clones capture 35% to 55% of the sample.

The sample holds many counts of this clone. Its antigen target is currently unknown. No per-base quality is available; no much larger clone lies one base away. Collaborating institutions collected whole blood in K2EDTA tubes following their own protocols. For TCRbeta analysis, collaborators shipped samples in one of three forms: frozen whole blood, isolated PBMCs, or DNA extracted from either of those sample types. The chain is assembled from TRBV20-1 and TRBJ2-7; TRBD1 could be the D gene, as 6 bases match. The receptor was derived from a man between 65 and 85 years old with active or convalescent COVID-19. The sequencing sample was made of peripheral blood. CDR3 region: CSATTGYEQYF. The DNA reads TGCAGTGCTACGACAGGCTACGAGCAGTACTTC.